This is a list of T cell receptor beta chains from one sample in a study of OX40 agonist ivuxolimab in advanced cancers. Some clones are missing from TCRdb's copy, which holds only in-frame ones; the method was immunoSEQ multiplex PCR. Of tens of thousands of clones in the sample, about 85% were seen once. Sequencing was performed on CD4+ or CD8+ T cells sorted from blood, taken in a trial of the OX40 agonist ivuxolimab. The receptors here all came from an adult with an advanced solid tumor such as melanoma, head and neck, liver or kidney cancer. The CDR3 runs from the conserved cysteine through the conserved F or W. Each record gives: V gene, D gene, clone size, J gene, CDR3 protein, CDR3 DNA. A D gene is named only where the DNA matches it firmly. Size is stated for part of the rows, as once, few or many counts, or as a class when the clone is expanded.

v_gene: TRBV11-2; d_gene: TRBD2; abundance: -; j_gene: TRBJ2-3; CDR3aa: CASSARLAGGPGSQDTQYF; CDR3nt: TGTGCCAGCAGCGCCCGACTAGCGGGAGGGCCAGGGTCGCAAGATACGCAGTATTTT
v_gene: TRBV19; d_gene: -; abundance: -; j_gene: TRBJ2-7; CDR3aa: CASASSGGDSYEQYF; CDR3nt: TGTGCCAGTGCCTCCTCGGGCGGGGACTCCTACGAGCAGTACTTC
v_gene: TRBV28; d_gene: TRBD2; abundance: -; j_gene: TRBJ2-3; CDR3aa: CASSYLGTSEGTQYF; CDR3nt: TGTGCCAGCAGTTATCTCGGGACTAGTGAGGGTACGCAGTATTTT
v_gene: TRBV30; d_gene: TRBD2; abundance: -; j_gene: TRBJ2-3; CDR3aa: CAWSVTAGGTHDTQYF; CDR3nt: TGTGCCTGGAGTGTAACGGCGGGGGGGACCCATGATACGCAGTATTTT
v_gene: TRBV18; d_gene: TRBD1; abundance: -; j_gene: TRBJ1-1; CDR3aa: CASSTIGTGDTEAFF; CDR3nt: TGTGCCAGCTCAACTATCGGGACAGGGGACACTGAAGCTTTCTTT
v_gene: TRBV11-3; d_gene: -; abundance: -; j_gene: TRBJ2-1; CDR3aa: CASSLSRLRENEQFF; CDR3nt: TGTGCCAGCAGCTTATCCCGACTTCGTGAGAATGAGCAGTTCTTC
v_gene: TRBV9; d_gene: TRBD2; abundance: -; j_gene: TRBJ2-6; CDR3aa: CASSVSGTGANVLTF; CDR3nt: TGTGCCAGCAGCGTTAGCGGGACCGGGGCCAACGTCCTGACTTTC
v_gene: TRBV18; d_gene: -; abundance: once; j_gene: TRBJ2-5; CDR3aa: CASSPLVGEQYF; CDR3nt: TGTGCCAGCTCACCACTTGTAGGAGAGCAGTACTTC
v_gene: TRBV19; d_gene: -; abundance: -; j_gene: TRBJ1-1; CDR3aa: CASNFPGTEAFF; CDR3nt: TGTGCCAGTAATTTCCCTGGGACTGAAGCTTTCTTT
v_gene: TRBV12-2; d_gene: -; abundance: -; j_gene: TRBJ1-6; CDR3aa: CASRFIPRTADNSPLHF; CDR3nt: TGTGCAAGTCGCTTCATACCACGGACAGCGGATAATTCACCCCTCCACTTT
v_gene: TRBV7-9; d_gene: TRBD1; abundance: -; j_gene: TRBJ2-7; CDR3aa: CASSLAGTANYEQYF; CDR3nt: TGTGCCAGCAGCTTAGCCGGGACAGCGAACTACGAGCAGTACTTC
v_gene: TRBV30; d_gene: -; abundance: -; j_gene: TRBJ2-1; CDR3aa: CAWSEKLGWGNNEQFF; CDR3nt: TGTGCCTGGAGTGAAAAACTGGGCTGGGGGAACAATGAGCAGTTCTTC
v_gene: TRBV7-9; d_gene: -; abundance: -; j_gene: TRBJ2-7; CDR3aa: CASSWDGGYSEQYF; CDR3nt: TGTGCCAGCAGCTGGGATGGCGGGTATTCCGAGCAGTACTTC